Below, one T cell receptor beta chain is given with its context. Its antigen specificity is not known. It has no much larger one-base neighbor in the sample; base qualities were not kept. TCRbeta CDR3 regions were amplified from genomic DNA by means of the immunoSEQ Assay, a bias-controlled multiplex PCR. Per the original workflow: Within the assay, amplification of reference gene primers was used to estimate how many nucleated cells each sample contained. To quantify the absolute abundance of each unique TCRbeta CDR3 rearrangement, sequence reads were collapsed and filtered. For each sample, productive Simpson clonality was calculated as the square root of Simpson's diversity index across productive rearrangements. TCRdb took over this immuneACCESS table, retaining in-frame rearrangements with V and J assigned. Such tables are incomplete; in checked studies, under half of the missing clones stem from an unresolved V gene, and the remainder is unexplained. That table is the source of V, J and clone size, and D and trimming were worked out from the DNA. The sample records about 320,000 clones, around 90% of which are singletons. The ten most abundant clones make up roughly 6.7% of the sample.

A second Seattle source provided samples from volunteer blood donors who had recovered from COVID-19. Each collaborating institution followed its own protocols to collect whole blood in K2EDTA tubes. For TCRbeta analysis, collaborators shipped samples in one of three forms: frozen whole blood, isolated PBMCs, or DNA extracted from either of those sample types. The sample originates from a study of blood T cell repertoires in COVID-19 (dated by TCRdb to about 2020). Broadly, across the study: The collaborator samples originated in the United States, Italy and Spain and spanned the acute and convalescent phases of COVID-19. The prospective study material was composed of cDNA or gDNA derived from T cells, B-cell-depleted T cells, or PBMCs. Subjects who had been exposed to COVID-19, were actively infected with it, or had recovered from it provided the deeply sampled blood TCRbeta repertoires that made up the dataset. The repertoires were released in a freely available public database meant as a resource for research on the immune response to SARS-CoV-2. The samples were drawn from two sources: the first 160 participants of the ongoing ImmuneRACE study, and 1,200 or so subjects contributed by 6 global collaborators. A de-identified subject ID, COVID-19 status, age in years and sex were almost always included in the sample metadata. HLA class I and class II types, where available, came from metadata supplied by the sample provider rather than from assay-based typing.

What the study reported, not specific to this receptor: The amount of clinical and demographic metadata varied by source and participant and was provided uncurated.

The specimen sequenced was peripheral blood. This clonotype was sampled from a man aged 18 to 30 who had recovered from COVID-19.

The DNA sequence follows: TGTGCCAGCTCACCACCGGTGCGGGAGGGAGGCAATGAGCAGTTCTTC. This translates into CASSPPVREGGNEQFF. The sequence is built from TRBV18 and TRBJ2-1; 9 bases in between match TRBD2. The CDR1 and CDR2 encoded by the germline V gene are KGHSH and LQKENI. Including the terminal cysteine and phenylalanine, the CDR3 comprises 16 residues. Solely the CDR3 DNA is kept, with 48 bases framed from the first base. Germline trimming amounts to 0 bases on V and 6 bases on J, with 6 as the count of junction bases outside the gene matches.